The T cell receptor (beta chain) under discussion was sequenced for a study of T-cell memory formation after mild COVID-19. This clonotype was found a few times. TCRdb analysed the 5' RACE reads with MiXCR anew, one entry per CDR3 protein. The sample contains under 450,000 distinct CDR3 sequences, about 22% of which appear only once. The V gene lost 4 bases and the J gene lost 3 bases, with 10 bases spanning the gap. Germline-derived CDR1 and CDR2 are SGHRS and YFSETQ. The CDR3 has 13 residues. V gene TRBV5-1 combines with J gene TRBJ1-1; possible D gene TRBD1, 6 bases. The receptor was derived from an adult woman who had mild COVID-19 (a few samples of this study predate the infection). Cell type and time point are not known. The source material was PBMCs or a T cell subset sorted from them (not recorded which). The CDR3 DNA reads TGCGCCAGCAGCGGAGGGGGGTACACTGAAGCTTTCTTT. Residues: CASSGGGYTEAFF.